Sequencing of this T cell receptor (beta chain) was carried out in a study of T cells in pancreatic ductal adenocarcinoma. The selected patients with pancreatic ductal adenocarcinoma had surgery but no neoadjuvant therapy. Findings of the study overall: Comparisons of tumor and blood clonality may show falsely lower tumor diversity. Unique clonotypes were 7 to 9-fold more numerous in blood than in tumor. Results skew toward the minority of patients with early-stage disease. Blood clonality (roughly 0.07) did not differ significantly from tumor (about 0.12).

The germline V gene has CDR1 SGHRS and CDR2 YFSETQ. The CDR3 has 14 residues. The germline V and J ends were trimmed by 4 bases and 1 base, with 12 bases remaining between them. Measured with immunoSEQ multiplex PCR; TCRdb has only the in-frame clones, and not every one. This table holds 100,000 or so clones, more than 90% found once. For this clone: The antigen is not known.

Material for sequencing was PBMCs. This TCR came from a human donor with pancreatic ductal adenocarcinoma. This chain links TRBV5-1 with TRBJ2-7; a weak D match, TRBD2 (6 bases). The DNA for the CDR3 is TGCGCCAGCAGCCCCGGGACTGGTTCCTACGAGCAGTACTTC. Encoded protein: CASSPGTGSYEQYF.